The 25 T cell receptor beta chains below were found in one sample sequenced in a study of blood T cell repertoires in COVID-19 (dated by TCRdb to about 2020). Library method: the immunoSEQ multiplex PCR assay. In TCRdb, the immuneACCESS table is reduced to in-frame sequences with V and J assigned. These tables do not hold every clone; where another copy was compared, an unresolved V gene accounts for under half, and the others remain unexplained. This sample holds 25,000 to 40,000 clones; approximately 85% were observed only once. The ten largest clonotypes hold 15% to 20% of the sample. Sequencing was performed on peripheral blood. These TCRs come from a woman aged 55-70 years with active COVID-19.

This chain uses TRBV7-9 with TRBJ1-6; no firm D call. Germline V gene sequence: CDR1 SEHNR, CDR2 FQNEAQ (reference sequence). This CDR3 comprises 15 residues. Trimming pared 0 bases from V and 6 bases from J, leaving 9 bases between. The CDR3 DNA is TGTGCCAGCAGCTTAGCGCCAGATCCTAATTCACCCCTCCACTTT. Residues: CASSLAPDPNSPLHF.

As DNA, the CDR3 is TGTGCCAGCACCCTTAGCGGGATAAGTTCCTACAATGAGCAGTTCTTC. Its translation is CASTLSGISSYNEQFF. The chain employs TRBV5-5 and TRBJ2-1; 8 bases are shared with TRBD2. V lost 6 bases to trimming and J lost 1 base; unmatched junction nucleotides: 9. Germline-derived CDR1 and CDR2 are SGHKS and YYEKEE (reference sequence). This CDR3 is built from 16 residues.

The J gene is TRBJ1-1, the V gene TRBV30; 8 bases line up with TRBD1. CDR1 is GTSNPN, CDR2 SVGIG, per germline (reference sequence). Germline trimming cut 7 bases from V and 2 bases from J; bases unmatched to any gene: 6. This CDR3 spans 13 amino acids. As DNA, the CDR3 is TGTGCCTCGAGGACAGGGCGAAACACTGAAGCTTTCTTT. Translation: CASRTGRNTEAFF.

V is TRBV6-5 and J is TRBJ1-2; the D gene is possibly TRBD1 (6 bases). The CDR3 loop spans 15 amino acids. V was cut by 6 bases and J by 4 bases, with 18 bases left in between. The germline V gene encodes CDR1 MNHEY and CDR2 SVGAGI. CDR3 sequence (DNA): TGTGCCAGCAGGCCACCGCAGGGGCAATCCTATGGCTACACCTTC. Encoded protein: CASRPPQGQSYGYTF.

The gene calls are TRBV30 and TRBJ2-5, with D perhaps matching TRBD1 (5 bases). Germline lookup yields CDR1 GTSNPN and CDR2 SVGIG (reference sequence). The CDR3 runs 13 residues. V was pared by 5 bases and J by 5 bases, with 15 bases between. CDR3 bases: TGTGCCTGGGGGAAAGCAGGGTCGGAGACCCAGTACTTC. It encodes CAWGKAGSETQYF.

V and J are TRBV10-3 and TRBJ2-3, with a possible D match to TRBD2 (6 bases). V was clipped by 6 bases and J by 5 bases, with 9 bases between them. CDR3 length: 12 amino acids. Looked up from germline, CDR1 is ENHRY and CDR2 is SYGVKD. The CDR3 sequence: CAIRVGGDTQYF. CDR3 nucleotides: TGTGCCATCAGAGTGGGGGGAGATACGCAGTATTTT.

The CDR3 bases are TGTGCCAGCAGCCAAGTGGACCCAACGACAGCTGAGCAGTTCTTC. Translating it yields CASSQVDPTTAEQFF. This rearrangement joins TRBV4-2 to TRBJ2-1; possible D gene TRBD1, 5 bases. Germline lookup yields CDR1 LGHNA and CDR2 YNFKEQ. The CDR3 totals 15 residues. Between the trimmed V and J ends, which lost 1 base and 9 bases, there was a span of 16 bases.

In its sample, this clone was seen once. The chain uses TRBV15 and TRBJ1-1; 9 bases fit TRBD1. The CDR3 loop spans 14 amino acids. V was clipped by 4 bases and J by 9 bases; unmatched bases: 9. The germline CDR1 and CDR2 sequences are LNHNV and YYDKDF (reference sequence). The CDR3 DNA sequence: TGTGCCACCAGCATGAATAACAGGGGGCCTAAAGCTTTCTTT. Its translation is CATSMNNRGPKAFF.

CDR3 protein: CASSYSTGMNTEAFF. DNA for the CDR3: TGCGCCAGCAGCTACTCGACAGGGATGAACACTGAAGCTTTCTTT. V and J are TRBV5-1 and TRBJ1-1; 7 bases agree with TRBD1. CDR1 and CDR2 (germline): SGHRS, YFSETQ. The CDR3 consists of 15 residues. Unmatched junction bases numbered 5, after V lost 3 bases and J lost 0 bases.

The J gene is TRBJ1-2, the V gene TRBV7-8; the D gene is possibly TRBD1 (6 bases). Germline V gene data show CDR1 as SGHVS and CDR2 as FQNEAQ. The CDR3 is made up of 16 amino acids. The ends were cut back, 3 bases at V and 8 bases at J, with 22 bases in the middle. The CDR3 DNA reads as TGTGCCAGCAGCTTCCCATTGGACAGCTATGAGCCCGGCTACACCTTC. Residues: CASSFPLDSYEPGYTF.

The rearrangement joins TRBV5-1 to TRBJ1-1; D unclear. The CDR3 extends over 14 amino acids. V was shortened by 0 bases and J by 11 bases, with 17 bases between the two germline ends. CDR1 SGHRS and CDR2 YFSETQ come from the germline V gene. The CDR3 protein is CASSLVDGTGAAFF. The CDR3 DNA reads TGCGCCAGCAGCTTGGTCGACGGCACGGGAGCGGCTTTCTTT.

This chain uses TRBV18 with TRBJ2-3, with TRBD2 identical over 8 bases. Germline CDR1 and CDR2: KGHSH and LQKENI. Trimming cost V 1 base and J 0 bases; bases outside gene matches: 0. The CDR3 length is 15 residues. The CDR3 sequence is CASSPLAGSTDTQYF. Written as DNA, the CDR3 is TGTGCCAGCTCACCACTAGCGGGGAGCACAGATACGCAGTATTTT.

The J gene is TRBJ1-1, the V gene TRBV5-1; TRBD1 matches at 9 bases. This CDR3 has 15 amino acids. With 4 bases clipped from V and 5 bases from J, the junction kept 9 bases outside the gene matches. Germline lookup yields CDR1 SGHRS and CDR2 YFSETQ. CDR3 DNA: TGCGCCAGCAGCCGCCTACAGGGGGCTGGAACTGAAGCTTTCTTT. Protein sequence: CASSRLQGAGTEAFF.

The gene calls are TRBV5-1 and TRBJ2-7; the match to TRBD2 covers 9 bases. The CDR3 covers 15 residues. The germline gives CDR1 SGHRS, CDR2 YFSETQ. The ends lost 6 bases at V and 4 bases at J; junction bases unmatched: 11. CDR3 in amino acids: CASKEAGGRMYEQYF. In DNA form, the CDR3 reads TGCGCCAGCAAGGAAGCGGGAGGCCGGATGTACGAGCAGTACTTC.

The J gene is TRBJ2-7, the V gene TRBV5-4; 12 bases map to TRBD2. V lost 4 bases to trimming and J lost 2 bases; unmatched junction nucleotides: 4. Germline values: CDR1 SGHNT, CDR2 YYREEE (reference sequence). The CDR3 runs 15 residues. The CDR3 region has the DNA TGTGCCAGCAGCCGTGGACTAGCGGGACCCTACGAGCAGTACTTC. Encoded protein: CASSRGLAGPYEQYF.

The rearrangement uses TRBV7-8 and TRBJ2-7; D is perhaps TRBD2 (5 bases). The CDR3 covers 11 residues. With 3 bases removed from V and 5 bases from J, the gap between germline ends came to 5 bases. In germline, CDR1 is SGHVS, CDR2 FQNEAQ. The CDR3 region has the DNA TGTGCCAGCAGCTTGAGGGACGAGCAGTACTTC. Protein sequence: CASSLRDEQYF.

V gene TRBV19 combines with J gene TRBJ2-7; 7 nucleotides match TRBD1. The CDR3 runs to 14 residues. The V gene's germline CDR1 is LNHDA and CDR2 SQIVND (reference sequence). The junction had 10 bases not matched to a gene; V was cut back by 7 bases and J by 4 bases. CDR3 residues: CASKKRQGLYEQYF. DNA for the CDR3: TGTGCCAGTAAAAAACGACAGGGTTTGTACGAGCAGTACTTC. Complete variable domain (other parts from reference TRBV19 and TRBJ2-7): DGGITQSPKYLFRKEGQNVTLSCEQNLNHDAMYWYRQDPGQGLRLIYYSQIVNDFQKGDIAEGYSVSREKKESFPLTVTSAQKNPTAFYLCASKKRQGLYEQYFGPGTRLTVT.

The chain couples TRBV2 to TRBJ2-7, with 11 bases fitting TRBD2. The trim removed 6 bases at V and 6 bases at J, leaving 13 bases unmatched. Germline CDR1 reads SNHLY; CDR2 reads FYNNEI. This CDR3 is built from 16 residues. In nucleotides, the CDR3 is TGTGCCAGCAGAAAGGGGGCTAGCGGGAGGAGTTTCGAGCAGTACTTC. Translated, it gives CASRKGASGRSFEQYF.

The chain uses TRBV7-9 and TRBJ2-1; TRBD2 matches at 7 bases. The ends lost 6 bases at V and 6 bases at J; junction bases unmatched: 11. The germline CDR1 and CDR2 sequences are SEHNR and FQNEAQ (reference sequence). The CDR3 has 15 amino acids. CDR3 coding DNA: TGTGCCAGCAGTTCCACGAGGGAGGGCCGCAATGAGCAGTTCTTC. This translates into CASSSTREGRNEQFF.

This sequence joins TRBV7-2 and TRBJ2-1, with D perhaps matching TRBD1 (5 bases). Germline V lookup: CDR1 SGHTA, CDR2 FQGNSA. Trimming stripped 5 bases from V and 9 bases from J, with 20 bases between. The CDR3 loop spans 15 amino acids. CDR3 bases: TGTGCCAGCAGCCTAGACGCGCGTAGGGGTGGTGAGCAGTTCTTC. This sequence encodes CASSLDARRGGEQFF.

This rearrangement joins TRBV6-5 to TRBJ2-1, with D possibly being TRBD1 (6 bases). Germline-derived CDR1 and CDR2 are MNHEY and SVGAGI. V lost 6 bases to trimming and J lost 4 bases, with 16 bases between them. The CDR3 is made up of 15 amino acids. CDR3 protein: CASSGQTGRYNEQFF. The CDR3 nucleotides are TGTGCCAGCAGCGGACAGACAGGACGTTACAATGAGCAGTTCTTC.

Written as DNA, the CDR3 is TGTGCCAGCAGCGTAACAGGGGAATTGTTGACTTCACCCCTCCACTTT. Its protein is CASSVTGELLTSPLHF. The chain is built from TRBV9 and TRBJ1-6, with 7 bases that match TRBD1. V lost 1 base, J lost 9 bases, and 10 bases stayed unmatched. This CDR3 spans 16 amino acids. CDR1 is SGDLS, CDR2 YYNGEE, per germline. The full variable domain, its missing parts supplied by reference TRBV9 and TRBJ1-6, is DSGVTQTPKHLITATGQRVTLRCSPRSGDLSVYWYQQSLDQGLQFLIQYYNGEERAKGNILERFSAQQFPDLHSELNLSSLELGDSALYFCASSVTGELLTSPLHFGNGTRLTVT.

The chain combines TRBV19 with TRBJ1-3; unclear D gene. Germline-derived CDR1 and CDR2 are LNHDA and SQIVND (reference sequence). V was cut by 6 bases and J by 0 bases, with 9 bases left in between. The CDR3 is 14 amino acids. The CDR3 sequence: CASSGPYSGNTIYF. The DNA for the CDR3 is TGTGCCAGTAGCGGTCCCTACTCTGGAAACACCATATATTTT.

The chain couples TRBV15 to TRBJ2-5; TRBD1 is a possible D gene (5 bases). Per the germline V gene, CDR1 is LNHNV and CDR2 is YYDKDF (reference sequence). This CDR3 is built from 14 residues. V lost 1 base and J lost 5, with 11 bases in between. CDR3 protein: CATSRGGRAETQYF. The CDR3 nucleotides read TGTGCCACCAGCAGAGGGGGCAGGGCGGAGACCCAGTACTTC.

This sequence joins TRBV7-8 and TRBJ1-5, with D unclear. This CDR3 has 14 residues. V lost 2 bases, J lost 3 bases, and 8 bases lay in between. Germline CDR1 SGHVS, CDR2 FQNEAQ. In DNA, the CDR3 is TGTGCCAGCAGCTTAAGTCAGATCAATCAGCCCCAGCATTTT. Translating gives CASSLSQINQPQHF.